What follows is one T cell receptor (beta chain) and its context. There are many counts of this clonotype. Its antigen is currently not known. The input lacks base qualities; no much larger clone sits a single base away. The data derive from a study of T cells in Graves' hyperthyroidism and ophthalmopathy (dated by TCRdb to about 2019). With respect to the entire study: Peripheral blood was sampled at the time of initial diagnosis, prior to any treatment. To identify distinguishing TCR V-J signatures, a discovery cohort of 90 to 100 patients was used, comprising roughly 45 with Graves' ophthalmopathy and approximately 58 with stable Graves' hyperthyroidism. Prospective prediction of ophthalmopathy was tested in an independent validation cohort consisting of about 19 hyperthyroidism patients and some 16 patients who later progressed to ophthalmopathy. The approximately 100 discovery patients were randomly split 7:3 into training and test sets. In about 6 Graves' hyperthyroidism patients, the study also compared T-cell repertoires from thyroid tissue with T-cell repertoires from blood. Once sampling was done, hyperthyroidism patients were given methimazole at a starting dose of 30 mg daily, whereas ophthalmopathy patients were given high-dose intravenous methylprednisolone. The paper reports TCR Vbeta CDR3 sequencing of fewer than 150 peripheral blood samples: 40 to 45 ophthalmopathy, 70 to 85 hyperthyroidism and roughly 17 progressor patients.

The TCR beta CDR3 regions were amplified from the RNA transcripts. The TCR CDR3 was subjected to a first round of RT-PCR using the HTBI primer set and the Qiagen OneStep RT-PCR kit. Libraries were constructed in a second round of multiplex PCR, after which size selection and purification were performed. Sequencing of the libraries was done on an Illumina HiSeq2000 using paired-end 100 bp reads. Under the source paper's analysis protocol: SOAPnuke was used to process the raw data, throwing out any read that contained adapters or uncalled bases, had a mean Phred below 15, or lacked an exact constant-primer or identifier match. High-quality paired reads were merged with COPE v1.2.5, and unique nucleotide sequences were defined as clonotypes. MiTCR v1.1 was used to align clonotypes to the IMGT TRBV, TRBD and TRBJ reference segments. The analysis was restricted to V-J combinations with a frequency above 0.0001, which together covered just over 99% of the repertoires. A TCS score was defined as the ratio between F50 (clonal expansion) and ExV (chaos), using BLOSUM62-based TCRdist between CDR3 peptides within each V-J. Welch's t-statistics and random forest reduced 500 to 650 V-J features to 10 to 15, which were used in a naive Bayes classifier (R e1071). In TCRdb, the public reads were trimmed at Q25 with fastp and aligned with MiXCR, with productive beta chains retained. Every distinct CDR3 protein forms one entry, paired with its most common genes and DNA. The V and J calls and clone size come from TCRdb's table, not from the authors' own analysis. The sample yields some 550,000 distinct CDR3 sequences; more than 15% were counted once. The ten largest account for around 3.5% of the sample.

The study at large found these results: Most expanded thyroid clonotypes (frequency above 0.001) were also detected in blood, a finding suggesting that blood repertoires may reflect thyroid immune responses. In validation, the model predicted progression to ophthalmopathy with 60% to 71% sensitivity and approximately 78% specificity, a median of about 6 months before onset. Ophthalmopathy was separated from stable hyperthyroidism by a 13 V-J signature model, with around 90% sensitivity and roughly 84% specificity obtained in cross-validation and 80%/75% obtained in testing. Sample size was not statistically predetermined, and investigators were not blinded to group allocation.

Ophthalmopathy patients had moderately to severely active disease, Clinical Activity Score of at least 3, NOSPECS grade of at least 4, and duration under 3 months. Patients with uncontrolled infections, other autoimmune diseases, pregnancy or lactation were excluded. Clinical symptoms, serum thyroxine and TRAb, thyroid ultrasound, and orbital computed tomography formed the basis for the diagnoses. Ficoll-Paque density gradient centrifugation was used to isolate PBMCs from approximately 10 ml of fresh peripheral blood. Trizol reagent was used to extract total RNA, and RNA quality was then checked on an Agilent 2100 Bioanalyzer. The specimen was blood. This sequence was found in a woman aged 40 to 50 with Graves' ophthalmopathy.

The sequenced DNA: TGTGCCAGCAGGACGGAAGGGACGTCCCCCCACGAGCAGTACTTC. It translates to CASRTEGTSPHEQYF. The receptor chain draws on TRBV27 and TRBJ2-7; the D match is possibly TRBD1 or TRBD2, with 5 bases aligned in each. The CDR3 holds 15 amino acids from the cysteine to the phenylalanine. The kept DNA is CDR3 alone, 45 bases in frame from the first base. Sequences MNHEY (CDR1) and SMNVEV (CDR2) are obtained from the germline V gene (reference sequence). V was cut back by 6 bases and J by 5 bases, leaving a gap of 20 bases between them.